A selection of T cell receptor beta chains follows, all from one sample in a study of T cells in Graves' hyperthyroidism and ophthalmopathy. TCRdb reprocessed the multiplex PCR reads via MiXCR and lists one record per CDR3 protein. Of about 640,000 distinct CDR3 sequences in the sample, 20% are singletons; the top ten hold roughly 30%. The sample comprised blood. All receptors come from a man in his thirties or forties with Graves' ophthalmopathy. CDR3s include the opening cysteine and the closing phenylalanine or tryptophan. The D gene is left open where the match is weak. A row's size may be missing; if present it is once, few, many or a size class.

clone size: .
V gene: TRBV9
J gene: TRBJ2-7
D gene: TRBD1
CDR3 protein: CASSVGTGQPYEQYF
CDR3 DNA: TGTGCCAGCAGCGTAGGAACGGGACAGCCCTACGAGCAGTACTTC

clone size: .
V gene: TRBV4-3
J gene: TRBJ2-7
D gene: .
CDR3 protein: CASTPSHPGTYEQYF
CDR3 DNA: TGCGCCAGCACTCCAAGCCATCCCGGGACCTACGAGCAGTACTTC

clone size: few
V gene: TRBV3-1
J gene: TRBJ1-3
D gene: .
CDR3 protein: CASSHPAAGNTIYF
CDR3 DNA: TGTGCCAGCAGCCACCCCGCAGCGGGAAACACCATATATTTT

clone size: many
V gene: TRBV28
J gene: TRBJ1-2
D gene: .
CDR3 protein: CASSLPTEIYGYTF
CDR3 DNA: TGTGCCAGCAGTTTGCCGACAGAAATCTATGGCTACACCTTC

clone size: .
V gene: TRBV12-3/TRBV12-4
J gene: TRBJ2-4
D gene: TRBD1
CDR3 protein: CASRSTGDVAKNIQYF
CDR3 DNA: TGTGCCAGCAGATCCACAGGGGACGTAGCCAAAAACATTCAGTACTTC

clone size: .
V gene: TRBV11-1
J gene: TRBJ2-7
D gene: .
CDR3 protein: CASSLDLPSYEQYF
CDR3 DNA: TGTGCCAGCAGCTTAGACCTACCTTCCTACGAGCAGTACTTC

clone size: few
V gene: TRBV3-1
J gene: TRBJ2-1
D gene: TRBD2
CDR3 protein: CAGSQGGGRGTWAYNEQFF
CDR3 DNA: TGTGCCGGCAGCCAAGGGGGCGGGAGGGGTACGTGGGCCTACAATGAGCAGTTCTTC

clone size: .
V gene: TRBV18
J gene: TRBJ2-2
D gene: TRBD1
CDR3 protein: CASSGTATGALFF
CDR3 DNA: TGTGCCAGCTCAGGGACAGCAACCGGGGCACTGTTTTTT

clone size: few
V gene: TRBV12-3/TRBV12-4
J gene: TRBJ1-5
D gene: .
CDR3 protein: CASSYRGRGTGNQPQHF
CDR3 DNA: TGTGCCAGCAGTTATCGAGGCAGAGGTACGGGCAATCAGCCCCAGCATTTT

clone size: .
V gene: TRBV18
J gene: TRBJ2-7
D gene: .
CDR3 protein: CASSPGREQYF
CDR3 DNA: TGCGCCAGCAGCCCTGGACGCGAGCAGTACTTC

clone size: many
V gene: TRBV18
J gene: TRBJ1-5
D gene: .
CDR3 protein: CASSPHYWTAYQPQHF
CDR3 DNA: TGTGCCAGCTCACCTCACTACTGGACAGCCTATCAGCCCCAGCATTTT

clone size: many
V gene: TRBV3-1
J gene: TRBJ1-1
D gene: .
CDR3 protein: CASSPSQAYEAFF
CDR3 DNA: TGTGCCAGCAGCCCCTCGCAAGCCTATGAAGCTTTCTTT

clone size: .
V gene: TRBV5-6
J gene: TRBJ1-1
D gene: .
CDR3 protein: CASSLGGFLRGYAEAFF
CDR3 DNA: TGTGCCAGCAGCTTGGGCGGTTTTCTCCGGGGATACGCTGAAGCTTTCTTT

clone size: .
V gene: TRBV6-5
J gene: TRBJ2-3
D gene: .
CDR3 protein: CASSYGLGLTDTQYF
CDR3 DNA: TGTGCCAGCAGTTACGGCCTAGGGCTCACAGATACGCAGTATTTT

clone size: .
V gene: TRBV2
J gene: TRBJ2-1
D gene: .
CDR3 protein: CASSENLAPLNEQFF
CDR3 DNA: TGTGCCAGCAGTGAAAACCTAGCCCCCCTGAATGAGCAGTTCTTC

clone size: .
V gene: TRBV6-1
J gene: TRBJ2-1
D gene: .
CDR3 protein: CASSSGSGTYNEQFF
CDR3 DNA: TGTGCCAGCAGTTCCGGTTCGGGGACCTACAATGAGCAGTTCTTC

clone size: few
V gene: TRBV11-2
J gene: TRBJ2-1
D gene: TRBD2
CDR3 protein: CASSFLTSGRGRNEQFF
CDR3 DNA: TGTGCCAGCAGCTTCCTGACTAGCGGGAGGGGTAGGAATGAGCAGTTCTTC

clone size: .
V gene: TRBV7-2
J gene: TRBJ2-1
D gene: TRBD2
CDR3 protein: CASSLVLSAGDFDEQFF
CDR3 DNA: TGTGCCAGCAGCTTAGTTTTGTCGGCGGGAGATTTCGATGAGCAGTTCTTC

clone size: few
V gene: TRBV7-9
J gene: TRBJ2-6
D gene: .
CDR3 protein: CASRARGSGANVLTF
CDR3 DNA: TGTGCCAGCAGGGCTAGGGGATCTGGGGCCAACGTCCTGACTTTC

clone size: .
V gene: TRBV28
J gene: TRBJ2-3
D gene: .
CDR3 protein: CASRGSRLTDTQYF
CDR3 DNA: TGTGCCAGCAGGGGCAGTCGCCTCACAGATACGCAGTATTTT

clone size: few
V gene: TRBV18
J gene: TRBJ2-7
D gene: TRBD1
CDR3 protein: CASSPRGQGTYEQYF
CDR3 DNA: TGTGCCAGCTCACCCCGCGGACAGGGGACCTACGAGCAGTACTTC

clone size: .
V gene: TRBV5-5
J gene: TRBJ1-1
D gene: .
CDR3 protein: CASSLAGILNTEAFF
CDR3 DNA: TGCGCCAGCAGCTTGGCTGGGATTTTGAACACTGAAGCTTTCTTT

clone size: .
V gene: TRBV25-1
J gene: TRBJ1-5
D gene: .
CDR3 protein: CASSKPGVYQPQHF
CDR3 DNA: TGTGCCAGCAGTAAGCCAGGGGTGTACCAGCCCCAGCATTTT

clone size: many
V gene: TRBV6-1
J gene: TRBJ2-7
D gene: .
CDR3 protein: CASNPNPGSYEQYF
CDR3 DNA: TGTGCCAGCAATCCGAACCCAGGGAGCTACGAGCAGTACTTC